This passage covers 29 T cell receptor beta chains from one sample sequenced in a study of T cells in Graves' hyperthyroidism and ophthalmopathy. Using RNA transcripts as the source, TCR beta CDR3 regions were amplified. The HTBI primer set was used in a first-round RT-PCR of the TCR CDR3. Each CDR3 protein is one row after TCRdb ran MiXCR on the multiplex PCR reads. Here the sample spans 540,000 or so distinct CDR3 sequences, 15% to 17% being singletons. Input material: blood. The receptors were sampled from a woman aged 25 to 45 with Graves' hyperthyroidism.

This clonotype was recorded at least ten times. The J gene is TRBJ2-3, the V gene TRBV18; D may correspond to TRBD1 or TRBD2 (5 bases each). Germline V CDR1 and CDR2: KGHSH, LQKENI. V lost 8 bases and J lost 3, with 15 bases in between. The CDR3 sequence is 14 residues long. The CDR3 DNA sequence: TGTGCCAGCAGCCCCGGGACCGCTACAGATACGCAGTATTTT. Protein: CASSPGTATDTQYF.

This clonotype was seen many times. V gene TRBV28 combines with J gene TRBJ2-7, with D possibly TRBD2 on 5 matching bases. In germline, CDR1 is MDHEN, CDR2 SYDVKM. V lost 5 bases and J 3 bases, leaving 14 bases between the germline ends. CDR3 size: 14 residues. CDR3 nucleotides: TGTGCCAGCAGTCCGCGGGCAGAGTTCTACGAGCAGTACTTC. Its protein is CASSPRAEFYEQYF.

Ten or more counts support this clonotype. CDR3 coding DNA: TGTGCCTGGAATATTGTAAGGTGGGGCACAGATACGCAGTATTTT. Translating it yields CAWNIVRWGTDTQYF. The chain carries TRBV30 and TRBJ2-3; D unclear. Trimming stripped 4 bases from V and 1 base from J, with 15 bases between. The length of the CDR3 is 15 residues. The germline gives CDR1 GTSNPN, CDR2 SVGIG (reference sequence).

At least ten counts were recorded for this clonotype. The chain couples TRBV20-1 to TRBJ2-1; 7 nucleotides agree with TRBD1. The germline gives CDR1 DFQATT, CDR2 SNEGSKA (reference sequence). The ends lost 6 bases at V and 9 bases at J; junction bases unmatched: 14. This CDR3 has 14 residues. The CDR3, as DNA: TGCAGTGCGGAAGGGACAGAGTCTACAACTGAGCAGTTCTTC. Translation gives CSAEGTESTTEQFF.

This clonotype was detected many times. The chain has TRBV7-3 and TRBJ2-2; TRBD2 matches 9 bases. V was pared by 5 bases and J by 4 bases, with 8 bases of the junction left unmatched. CDR3 length: 16 amino acids. CDR1 and CDR2 (germline): SGHTA, FQGTGA. In nucleotides, the CDR3 is TGTGCCAGCAGCCCGTTAGCGGGAGCCGTCACCGGGGAGCTGTTTTTT. Translating it yields CASSPLAGAVTGELFF.

V usage is TRBV12-3 or TRBV12-4 and J usage is TRBJ1-4, with 9 nucleotides matching TRBD1. The CDR3 is 14 amino acids. V lost 5 bases and J lost 7; bases outside the gene matches: 5. The CDR3 region has the DNA TGTGCCAGCAGTCTAAGGGACAGGGTTGAAAAACTGTTTTTT. It codes for CASSLRDRVEKLFF.

This clonotype was seen many times. This chain connects TRBV7-2 to TRBJ1-2; D gene unclear. Trimming shortened V by 5 bases and J by 8 bases, and 18 bases separated the two germline ends. This CDR3 spans 14 amino acids. CDR1 is SGHTA, CDR2 FQGNSA, per germline. The CDR3 nucleotides read TGTGCCAGCAGCAACCGCGGGGAGTGGCAAGGCTACACCTTC. Translated: CASSNRGEWQGYTF. The complete variable domain, with remaining parts taken from reference TRBV7-2 and TRBJ1-2, reads GAGVSQSPSNKVTEKGKDVELRCDPISGHTALYWYRQSLGQGLEFLIYFQGNSAPDKSGLPSDRFSAERTGGSVSTLTIQRTQQEDSAVYLCASSNRGEWQGYTFGSGTRLTVV.

This clonotype was picked up a small number of times. This sequence joins TRBV3-1 and TRBJ2-1; TRBD1 is a possible D gene (6 bases). The CDR3 extends over 17 amino acids. Germline lookup yields CDR1 LGHDT and CDR2 YNNKEL (reference sequence). Trimming cost V 0 bases and J 0 bases, with 12 bases left between them. CDR3 DNA: TGTGCCAGCAGCCAAGATCTGGGGGCGAGCTCCTACAATGAGCAGTTCTTC. As protein: CASSQDLGASSYNEQFF.

This clonotype was counted at least ten times. CDR3 in DNA: TGCGCCAGCAGCCGGGAGGGGGGTGAGCAGTTCTTC. Translating it yields CASSREGGEQFF. J is TRBJ2-1 and V is TRBV5-1; the match to TRBD2 covers 8 bases. Per the germline V gene, CDR1 is SGHRS and CDR2 is YFSETQ. The junction had 3 bases not matched to a gene; V was cut back by 4 bases and J by 9 bases. The CDR3 extends over 12 amino acids.

As to this clonotype: A much larger clone is a single base away; this may be a read error. V usage is TRBV11-2 and J usage is TRBJ2-1; 8 nucleotides match TRBD2. In germline, CDR1 is SGHAT, CDR2 FQNNGV. The CDR3 has 15 residues. The ends lost 11 bases at V and 2 bases at J; junction bases unmatched: 11. The CDR3: CAWGFPAGAYNEQFF. The CDR3 DNA reads as TGTGCCTGGGGTTTTCCAGCGGGAGCCTACAATGAGCAGTTCTTC.

This clonotype appeared many times. The rearrangement joins TRBV28 to TRBJ2-3; D unresolved. Trimming left V 3 bases short and J 1 base short, with 8 bases between. Germline CDR1 reads MDHEN; CDR2 reads SYDVKM. The CDR3 spans 14 residues. CDR3: CASSFLAGTDTQYF. The DNA of the CDR3 is TGTGCCAGCAGTTTTCTCGCGGGCACAGATACGCAGTATTTT.

There are many counts of this clonotype. The chain uses TRBV28 and TRBJ1-4; 8 bases match TRBD1. The CDR3 extends over 13 amino acids. The ends lost 5 bases at V and 8 bases at J; junction bases unmatched: 4. CDR1 is MDHEN and CDR2 is SYDVKM in the germline V gene. CDR3 region: CASSQGAREKLFF. The CDR3 nucleotides are TGTGCCAGCAGTCAGGGGGCGAGGGAAAAACTGTTTTTT.

The chain carries TRBV19 and TRBJ2-7, with 10 bases that match TRBD2. This CDR3 contains 14 residues. Trimming at V came to 5 bases and at J to 3 bases, leaving 4 bases not matched to a gene. CDR1 is LNHDA, CDR2 SQIVND, per germline (reference sequence). CDR3 protein: CASSLAGELYEQYF. CDR3 bases: TGTGCCAGTAGTCTAGCGGGGGAGCTCTACGAGCAGTACTTC.

This clonotype was seen ten or more times. The V gene is TRBV5-1, the J gene TRBJ1-1, with D perhaps TRBD1 (5 bases). This CDR3 comprises 11 residues. Germline loops: CDR1 SGHRS, CDR2 YFSETQ. V was cut by 6 bases and J by 7 bases, with 10 bases left in between. The CDR3 DNA is TGCGCCAGCACCCGCGACAGTGAAGCTTTCTTT. Residues: CASTRDSEAFF.

The chain links TRBV7-6 to TRBJ2-1; 7 bases are a match to TRBD1. Unmatched junction bases numbered 8, after V lost 5 bases and J lost 7 bases. Germline lookup yields CDR1 SGHVS and CDR2 FNYEAQ. The CDR3 loop spans 14 amino acids. CDR3 residues: CASSPTGHGNEQFF. The CDR3 nucleotides are TGTGCCAGCAGCCCGACAGGGCATGGGAATGAGCAGTTCTTC.

The V call is TRBV20-1, the J call TRBJ2-7, with 7 nucleotides matching TRBD2. CDR1 and CDR2 from the germline V gene are DFQATT and SNEGSKA (reference sequence). The CDR3 runs 11 residues. Trimming at V came to 7 bases and at J to 0 bases, leaving 0 bases not matched to a gene. The DNA for the CDR3 is TGCAGTGGCGGGAGCTCCTACGAGCAGTACTTC. Protein sequence: CSGGSSYEQYF.

This clonotype has a count of ten or more. The V gene is TRBV3-1, the J gene TRBJ2-7; 12 positions match TRBD2. V shed 0 bases, J shed 2 bases, and the junction held 5 bases outside the gene matches. The CDR3 covers 17 residues. Germline CDR1 reads LGHDT; CDR2 reads YNNKEL (reference sequence). CDR3: CASSQDLAGGYTYEQYF. DNA for the CDR3: TGTGCCAGCAGCCAAGATCTAGCGGGAGGGTATACCTACGAGCAGTACTTC.

This clonotype was seen many times. V and J are TRBV20-1 and TRBJ2-3; weak D call: TRBD1 (6 bases). Trimming removed 2 bases from V and 5 bases from J, with 14 bases in between. The CDR3 has 14 residues. Germline V CDR1 and CDR2: DFQATT, SNEGSKA (reference sequence). The CDR3 bases are TGCAGTGCTAGATCGGGGCTAGGGGGAGATACGCAGTATTTT. Translating it yields CSARSGLGGDTQYF.

In its sample, this clonotype was seen many times. The chain employs TRBV6-1 and TRBJ2-2; perhaps D is TRBD1 or TRBD2 (6 bases each). Trimming shortened V by 5 bases and J by 6 bases, and 16 bases separated the two germline ends. The CDR3 is 15 amino acids. CDR1 is MNHNS, CDR2 SASEGT, per germline. In DNA form, the CDR3 reads TGTGCCAGCAGTCACCCCGGGGGCGTACCCGGGGAGCTGTTTTTT. As protein: CASSHPGGVPGELFF.

The sample holds a few counts of this clonotype. The V and J genes are TRBV12-3 or TRBV12-4 and TRBJ2-6; D possibly corresponds to TRBD1 (6 bases). V was trimmed by 3 bases and J by 1 base, leaving 16 bases between them. This CDR3 comprises 18 residues. CDR3 DNA: TGTGCCAGCAGTTTGGGGCAGGGGCCTCTATCTGGGGCCAACGTCCTGACTTTC. Its translation is CASSLGQGPLSGANVLTF.

This clonotype was observed at least ten times. J is TRBJ2-3 and V is TRBV7-2, with TRBD2 matching over 9 bases. The CDR3 is 14 residues long. J was trimmed by 3 bases and V by 6 bases; bases with no gene match: 4. Germline V gene sequence: CDR1 SGHTA, CDR2 FQGNSA. In DNA, the CDR3 is TGTGCCAGCAGTAGTAGCGGGAGAACAGATACGCAGTATTTT. As protein: CASSSSGRTDTQYF.

About this clonotype itself: A read error may explain this, as a much larger clone is one base away. The chain combines TRBV7-9 with TRBJ1-1; D uncertain. CDR1 is SEHNR and CDR2 is FQNEAQ in the germline V gene (reference sequence). The CDR3 totals 13 residues. Trimming cost V 3 bases and J 4 bases, with 9 bases left between them. CDR3 nucleotide sequence: TGTGCCAGCAGCTTGGACCATAGCACTGAAGCTTTCTTT. Encoded protein: CASSLDHSTEAFF.

This clonotype was seen many times. V is TRBV7-2 and J is TRBJ2-7, with D unresolved. Germline assignment: CDR1 SGHTA and CDR2 FQGNSA. V dropped 1 base and J dropped 0 bases, with 7 bases sitting between them. The CDR3 totals 14 residues. The DNA for the CDR3 is TGTGCCAGCAGCTTAGGCCAAACCTCCTACGAGCAGTACTTC. It yields the protein CASSLGQTSYEQYF.

The chain carries TRBV3-1 and TRBJ1-2; D unclear. The ends were cut back, 0 bases at V and 2 bases at J, with 13 bases in the middle. In germline, CDR1 is LGHDT, CDR2 YNNKEL (reference sequence). The CDR3 loop spans 16 amino acids. CDR3 sequence: CASSQDWQVSNYGYTF. CDR3 DNA: TGTGCCAGCAGCCAAGATTGGCAGGTTTCAAACTATGGCTACACCTTC.

In this sample, this clonotype turned up a few times. The V call is TRBV28, the J call TRBJ1-2, with D hard to call. The CDR3 totals 12 residues. The germline V gene encodes CDR1 MDHEN and CDR2 SYDVKM. Between the trimmed V and J ends, which lost 2 bases and 7 bases, there was a span of 8 bases. The CDR3 DNA reads as TGTGCCAGCAGTTTAGAGTTCCGTGGCTACACCTTC. Amino acids: CASSLEFRGYTF.

This clonotype showed up just a few times. The chain combines TRBV20-1 with TRBJ1-5, with 8 bases identical to TRBD1. The junction had 5 bases not matched to a gene; V was cut back by 1 base and J by 3 bases. Germline V gives CDR1 DFQATT, CDR2 SNEGSKA (reference sequence). There are 15 residues in the CDR3. CDR3: CSARARQGLNQPQHF. In DNA form, the CDR3 reads TGCAGTGCTAGAGCGAGACAGGGGCTCAATCAGCCCCAGCATTTT.

This clonotype was counted at least ten times. Here the CDR3 DNA reads TGTGCCAGCAAGCGGGACGCATTCCAAGAGACCCAGTACTTC. It yields the protein CASKRDAFQETQYF. The chain links TRBV7-8 to TRBJ2-5; 7 bases are a match to TRBD2. The CDR3 consists of 14 residues. Trimming removed 7 bases from V and 1 base from J; junction bases left unmatched: 6. The germline V gene encodes CDR1 SGHVS and CDR2 FQNEAQ.

There are many counts of this clonotype. V gene TRBV27 combines with J gene TRBJ2-1, with TRBD1 identical over 8 bases. Losses at the gene ends were 1 base for V and 8 bases for J; bases not matched to a gene: 4. CDR3 length: 14 amino acids. Germline values: CDR1 MNHEY, CDR2 SMNVEV (reference sequence). Written as DNA, the CDR3 is TGTGCCAGCAGTTTATATCCAGGGGGCCATGAGCAGTTCTTC. Its translation: CASSLYPGGHEQFF.

This clonotype was picked up many times. This chain connects TRBV27 to TRBJ2-7; 7 bases match TRBD1. V was clipped by 6 bases and J by 0 bases; unmatched bases: 5. Germline values: CDR1 MNHEY, CDR2 SMNVEV (reference sequence). The CDR3 consists of 14 residues. This CDR3 is CASSVDRSSYEQYF. The CDR3 DNA follows: TGTGCCAGCAGCGTGGACAGGTCCTCCTACGAGCAGTACTTC.